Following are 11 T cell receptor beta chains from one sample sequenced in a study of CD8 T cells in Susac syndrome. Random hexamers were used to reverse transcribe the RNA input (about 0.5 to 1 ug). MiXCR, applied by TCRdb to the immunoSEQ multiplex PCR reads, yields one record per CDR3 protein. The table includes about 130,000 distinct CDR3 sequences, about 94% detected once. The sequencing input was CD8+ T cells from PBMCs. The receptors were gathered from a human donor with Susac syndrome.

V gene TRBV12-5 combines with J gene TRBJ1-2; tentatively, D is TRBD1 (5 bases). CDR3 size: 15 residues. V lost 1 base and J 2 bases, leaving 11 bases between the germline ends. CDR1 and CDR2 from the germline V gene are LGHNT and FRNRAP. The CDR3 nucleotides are TGTGCTAGTGGTTTGGCAAGACAGCAGAACTATGGCTACACCTTC. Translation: CASGLARQQNYGYTF.

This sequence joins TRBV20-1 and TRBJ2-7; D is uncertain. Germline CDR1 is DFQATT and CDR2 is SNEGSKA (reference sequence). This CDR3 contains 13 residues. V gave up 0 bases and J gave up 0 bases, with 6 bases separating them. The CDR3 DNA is TGCAGTGCTAGAGACAGGCGCTCCTACGAGCAGTACTTC. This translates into CSARDRRSYEQYF.

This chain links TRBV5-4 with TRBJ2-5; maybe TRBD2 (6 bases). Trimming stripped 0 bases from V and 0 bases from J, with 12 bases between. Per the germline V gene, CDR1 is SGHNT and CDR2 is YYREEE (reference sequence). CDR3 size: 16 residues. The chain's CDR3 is CASSLVQLADQETQYF. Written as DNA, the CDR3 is TGTGCCAGCAGCTTGGTTCAACTAGCCGACCAAGAGACCCAGTACTTC.

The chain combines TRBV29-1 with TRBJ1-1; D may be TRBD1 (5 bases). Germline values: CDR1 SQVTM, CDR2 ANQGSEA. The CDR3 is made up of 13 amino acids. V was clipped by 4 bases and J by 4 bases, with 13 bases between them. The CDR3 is CSVGWGGTTEAFF. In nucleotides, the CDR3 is TGCAGCGTTGGTTGGGGAGGGACCACTGAAGCTTTCTTT.

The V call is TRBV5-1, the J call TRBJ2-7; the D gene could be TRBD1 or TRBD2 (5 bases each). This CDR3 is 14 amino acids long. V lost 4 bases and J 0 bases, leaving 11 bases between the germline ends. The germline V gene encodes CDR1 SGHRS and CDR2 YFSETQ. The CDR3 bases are TGCGCCAGCAGCCTGGGGGACCACTCCTACGAGCAGTACTTC. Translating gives CASSLGDHSYEQYF.

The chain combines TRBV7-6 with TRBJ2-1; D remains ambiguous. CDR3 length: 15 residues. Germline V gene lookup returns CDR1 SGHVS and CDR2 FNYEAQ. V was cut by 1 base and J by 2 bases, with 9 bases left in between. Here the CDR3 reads CASSLDSVAYNEQFF. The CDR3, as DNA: TGTGCCAGCAGCTTAGACAGTGTTGCCTACAATGAGCAGTTCTTC.

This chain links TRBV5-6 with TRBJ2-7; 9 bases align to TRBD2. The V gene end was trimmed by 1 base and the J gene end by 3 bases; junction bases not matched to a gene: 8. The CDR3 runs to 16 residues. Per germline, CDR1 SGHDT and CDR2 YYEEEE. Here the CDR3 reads CASSLPKGLAIYEQYF. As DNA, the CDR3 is TGTGCCAGCAGCTTGCCAAAGGGACTAGCCATCTACGAGCAGTACTTC.

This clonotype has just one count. CDR3 bases: TGTGCCACCAGCGACCGGACAGCTAGCACAGATACGCAGTATTTT. Its translation is CATSDRTASTDTQYF. This chain links TRBV24-1 with TRBJ2-3, with D possibly matching TRBD1 (6 bases). V lost 7 bases, J lost 0 bases, and 13 bases lay in between. Germline assignment: CDR1 KGHDR and CDR2 SFDVKD. The CDR3 has 15 residues.

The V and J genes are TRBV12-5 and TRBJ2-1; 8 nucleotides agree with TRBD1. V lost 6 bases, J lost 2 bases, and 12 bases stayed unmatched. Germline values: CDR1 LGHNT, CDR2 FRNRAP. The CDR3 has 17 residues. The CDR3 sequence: CASGQGVWTGPYNEQFF. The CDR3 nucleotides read TGTGCTAGTGGACAGGGCGTGTGGACAGGGCCCTACAATGAGCAGTTCTTC.

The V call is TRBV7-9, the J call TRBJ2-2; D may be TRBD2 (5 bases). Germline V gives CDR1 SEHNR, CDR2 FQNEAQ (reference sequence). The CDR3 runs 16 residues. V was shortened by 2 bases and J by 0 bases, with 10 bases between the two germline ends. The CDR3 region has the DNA TGTGCCAGCAGCTTATTGGGGAGCGCGAACACCGGGGAGCTGTTTTTT. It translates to CASSLLGSANTGELFF.

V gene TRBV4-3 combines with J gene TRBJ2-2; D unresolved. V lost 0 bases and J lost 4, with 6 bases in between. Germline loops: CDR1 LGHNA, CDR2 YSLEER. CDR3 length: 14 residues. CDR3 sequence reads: CASSQDKGTGELFF. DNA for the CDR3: TGCGCCAGCAGCCAAGATAAAGGCACCGGGGAGCTGTTTTTT.